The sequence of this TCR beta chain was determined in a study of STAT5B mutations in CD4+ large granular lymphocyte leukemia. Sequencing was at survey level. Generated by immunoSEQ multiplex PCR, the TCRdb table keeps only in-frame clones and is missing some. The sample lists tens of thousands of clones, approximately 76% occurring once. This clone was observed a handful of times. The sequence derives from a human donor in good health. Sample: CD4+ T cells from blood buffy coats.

This CDR3 reads CASSRKMNTEAFF. CDR3 bases: TGCGCCAGCTCAAGGAAGATGAACACTGAAGCTTTCTTT. V usage is TRBV10-1 and J usage is TRBJ1-1, with D unresolved. V was pared by 8 bases and J by 0 bases, with 10 bases between. The CDR3 extends over 13 amino acids. Germline-derived CDR1 and CDR2 are WNHNN and SYGVQD (reference sequence).